This T cell receptor (beta chain) emerged from a study of response to subunit inactivated influenza vaccine. Study findings and constraints: Authors suggested that a seasonal influenza vaccination recruits few new T cells each time.

This clonotype has only one observation. Its antigen is not identified. TCRdb reanalysed the RT-PCR reads using MiXCR and keeps one entry per CDR3 protein. The table has approximately 520,000 distinct CDR3 sequences, about 25% seen once. Trimming shortened V by 3 bases and J by 4 bases, and 15 bases separated the two germline ends. The CDR3 extends over 16 amino acids. Germline V lookup: CDR1 KGHSH, CDR2 LQKENI. The receptor's source is a man aged 50 or older who received an inactivated influenza vaccine. The chain has TRBV18 and TRBJ2-2; possible D gene TRBD2, 6 bases. The material sequenced was CD4+ T cells sorted from PBMCs, taken 5 days after vaccination. The CDR3 is CASSPRDGASTGELFF. CDR3 coding DNA: TGTGCCAGCTCACCGCGGGACGGGGCCTCCACCGGGGAGCTGTTTTTT.